The 26 T cell receptor beta chains below all came from one sample that was sequenced in a study of blood T cell repertoires in COVID-19. The protocol was immunoSEQ multiplex PCR, while the TCRdb copy is restricted to in-frame clones and leaves out a portion. This table holds 230,000 or so clones, about four fifths found once. Material: peripheral blood. The receptors were gathered from a man between 50 and 59 years old with active or convalescent COVID-19.

The chain carries TRBV27 and TRBJ1-2; D is unresolved. The CDR3 has 15 residues. Looked up from germline, CDR1 is MNHEY and CDR2 is SMNVEV (reference sequence). V was trimmed by 6 bases and J by 6 bases, leaving 20 bases between them. The CDR3, as DNA: TGTGCCAGCAGAATTCTCGCACGGGGTGTGGATGGCTACACCTTC. Its translation is CASRILARGVDGYTF.

V usage is TRBV12-3 or TRBV12-4 and J usage is TRBJ1-1, with no clear D. The CDR3 consists of 13 residues. With 10 bases removed from V and 5 bases from J, the gap between germline ends came to 17 bases. The CDR3 spells CATGGGRGTEAFF. The CDR3 nucleotides are TGTGCCACTGGAGGCGGGAGAGGAACTGAAGCTTTCTTT.

This sequence joins TRBV7-9 and TRBJ1-5, with D maybe TRBD1 (5 bases). Trimming shortened V by 0 bases and J by 2 bases, and 11 bases separated the two germline ends. The germline gives CDR1 SEHNR, CDR2 FQNEAQ (reference sequence). This CDR3 comprises 16 residues. DNA for the CDR3: TGTGCCAGCAGCTTAGCGGACATTTCAGGCAATCAGCCCCAGCATTTT. Translated: CASSLADISGNQPQHF. The variable domain in full, with the rest retrieved from reference TRBV7-9 and TRBJ1-5, is DTGVSQNPRHKITKRGQNVTFRCDPISEHNRLYWYRQTLGQGPEFLTYFQNEAQLEKSRLLSDRFSAERPKGSFSTLEIQRTEQGDSAMYLCASSLADISGNQPQHFGDGTRLSIL.

The chain combines TRBV19 with TRBJ2-7; no clear D. This CDR3 is 14 amino acids long. In germline, CDR1 is LNHDA, CDR2 SQIVND (reference sequence). Between the trimmed V and J ends, which lost 1 base and 0 bases, there was a span of 7 bases. CDR3 DNA: TGTGCCAGTAGTATAGTAGCCAGCTCCTACGAGCAGTACTTC. It is translated as CASSIVASSYEQYF.

J is TRBJ2-7 and V is TRBV30; 9 nucleotides agree with TRBD2. CDR1 and CDR2 from the germline V gene are GTSNPN and SVGIG (reference sequence). V trimming: 5 bases; J trimming: 1 base; junction bases outside the gene matches: 6. The CDR3 runs to 14 residues. CDR3 in amino acids: CAWRTAGGSYEQYF. The CDR3 nucleotides are TGTGCCTGGCGGACGGCGGGGGGGTCCTACGAGCAGTACTTC.

The chain joins TRBV9 to TRBJ1-6; 7 bases are shared with TRBD1. V shed 0 bases, J shed 9 bases, and the junction held 9 bases outside the gene matches. From germline, CDR1 is SGDLS and CDR2 YYNGEE. The CDR3 has 16 amino acids. CDR3 nucleotide sequence: TGTGCCAGCAGCGTAGGAGAGGGGGCAACGGTTTCACCCCTCCACTTT. Amino acid sequence: CASSVGEGATVSPLHF. Supplemented by reference TRBV9 and TRBJ1-6, the full variable domain reads DSGVTQTPKHLITATGQRVTLRCSPRSGDLSVYWYQQSLDQGLQFLIQYYNGEERAKGNILERFSAQQFPDLHSELNLSSLELGDSALYFCASSVGEGATVSPLHFGNGTRLTVT.

This chain uses TRBV11-1 with TRBJ2-2; 10 bases are a match to TRBD1. CDR1 SGHAT and CDR2 FQDESV come from the germline V gene (reference sequence). This CDR3 region has 15 residues. V lost 4 bases to trimming and J lost 6 bases; unmatched junction nucleotides: 5. The CDR3: CASSSLDRGSGELFF. CDR3 coding DNA: TGTGCCAGCAGCTCCCTGGACAGGGGGTCCGGGGAGCTGTTTTTT.

The chain is built from TRBV10-3 and TRBJ2-3; D perhaps matches TRBD2 (6 bases). CDR3 length: 16 amino acids. Germline CDR1 ENHRY, CDR2 SYGVKD. V dropped 3 bases and J dropped 6 bases, with 19 bases sitting between them. Here the CDR3 reads CAISDSPGVARDTQYF. Here the CDR3 DNA reads TGTGCCATCAGTGACTCCCCGGGGGTAGCACGGGATACGCAGTATTTT.

CDR3 bases: TGTGCCAGCTCACCGACAGCTACGACCTCCTACGAGCAGTACTTC. It translates to CASSPTATTSYEQYF. The V and J genes are TRBV18 and TRBJ2-7, with D possibly TRBD1 on 5 matching bases. The germline V gene has CDR1 KGHSH and CDR2 LQKENI. The CDR3 runs to 15 residues. V was clipped by 3 bases and J by 0 bases, with 12 bases between them. Together with reference TRBV18 and TRBJ2-7, the CDR3 gives the full variable domain: NAGVMQNPRHLVRRRGQEARLRCSPMKGHSHVYWYRQLPEEGLKFMVYLQKENIIDESGMPKERFSAEFPKEGPSILRIQQVVRGDSAAYFCASSPTATTSYEQYFGPGTRLTVT.

The chain carries TRBV6-5 and TRBJ1-1, with D possibly being TRBD1 (5 bases). The V end lost 11 bases, the J end lost 6 bases, and 19 bases lay between the germline ends. The CDR3 sequence is 13 residues long. CDR1 is MNHEY, CDR2 SVGAGI, per germline. The CDR3, as DNA: TGTGCCTCCAGCAGTGGGGGGTTAGCTGAAGCTTTCTTT. This gives the protein CASSSGGLAEAFF.

The chain recombines TRBV19 with TRBJ1-1; TRBD1 agrees at 9 bases. CDR1 and CDR2 (germline): LNHDA, SQIVND (reference sequence). CDR3 length: 15 residues. V was clipped by 6 bases and J by 10 bases; unmatched bases: 15. CDR3 sequence reads: CASRWGQGGQSRAFF. The CDR3 nucleotides read TGTGCCAGTAGGTGGGGACAGGGCGGCCAAAGTAGAGCTTTCTTT.

V gene TRBV19 combines with J gene TRBJ1-2; TRBD1 aligns across 7 bases. Per the germline V gene, CDR1 is LNHDA and CDR2 is SQIVND (reference sequence). V shed 5 bases, J shed 14 bases, and the junction held 14 bases outside the gene matches. The CDR3 totals 13 residues. The CDR3 nucleotides read TGTGCCAGTAGTCCTACGGGACAGCCCGGTTGGACCTTC. Its protein product is CASSPTGQPGWTF.

The chain has TRBV24-1 and TRBJ1-4, with 8 bases aligning to TRBD1. The germline CDR1 and CDR2 sequences are KGHDR and SFDVKD. Trimming cost V 8 bases and J 0 bases; bases outside gene matches: 13. The CDR3 sequence is 18 residues long. Written as DNA, the CDR3 is TGTGCCACCATCCATCAGGACAGGGCCCTAGCAACTAATGAAAAACTGTTTTTT. Residues: CATIHQDRALATNEKLFF.

The CDR3 sequence: CASSGPGGLNEQFF. The CDR3, as DNA: TGTGCCAGCTCTGGGCCTGGGGGCCTCAATGAGCAGTTCTTC. The rearrangement joins TRBV18 to TRBJ2-1, with a possible D match to TRBD1 (6 bases). The germline gives CDR1 KGHSH, CDR2 LQKENI. V lost 6 bases, J lost 6 bases, and 15 bases lay in between. This CDR3 is 14 amino acids long. Filled out from reference TRBV18 and TRBJ2-1, the complete variable domain reads NAGVMQNPRHLVRRRGQEARLRCSPMKGHSHVYWYRQLPEEGLKFMVYLQKENIIDESGMPKERFSAEFPKEGPSILRIQQVVRGDSAAYFCASSGPGGLNEQFFGPGTRLTVL.

The chain couples TRBV6-5 to TRBJ1-1; possible D gene TRBD1, 5 bases. V shed 8 bases and J shed 5 bases, with 15 bases lying between them. CDR3 length: 13 amino acids. Germline-derived CDR1 and CDR2 are MNHEY and SVGAGI. The CDR3 region has the DNA TGTGCCAGCGGATGGGGCGGGGGAACTGAAGCTTTCTTT. Amino acid sequence: CASGWGGGTEAFF.

The V and J genes are TRBV19 and TRBJ1-1, with TRBD1 as a possible D gene (6 bases). The CDR3 has 14 residues. The germline gives CDR1 LNHDA, CDR2 SQIVND (reference sequence). The V end was cut by 4 bases, the J end by 3 bases, with 12 bases between. CDR3 nucleotide sequence: TGTGCCAGTAGTAAATACAGGGTGGACACTGAAGCTTTCTTT. Residues: CASSKYRVDTEAFF.

This rearrangement joins TRBV2 to TRBJ1-4; D is perhaps TRBD1 (5 bases). V lost 4 bases, J lost 8 bases, and 14 bases lay in between. From germline, CDR1 is SNHLY and CDR2 FYNNEI. CDR3 length: 14 amino acids. CDR3 residues: CASSVGRGHEKLFF. The CDR3, as DNA: TGTGCCAGCAGTGTGGGGCGAGGTCACGAAAAACTGTTTTTT.

This sequence joins TRBV4-2 and TRBJ1-1, with D possibly matching TRBD1 (5 bases). Germline CDR1 reads LGHNA; CDR2 reads YNFKEQ. This CDR3 has 17 residues. The germline V and J ends were trimmed by 0 bases and 0 bases, with 14 bases remaining between them. The CDR3 DNA is TGTGCCAGCAGCCAAGATCCGAGTACAGGCATGAACACTGAAGCTTTCTTT. Its translation: CASSQDPSTGMNTEAFF.

The chain recombines TRBV27 with TRBJ2-3; TRBD1 aligns across 7 bases. The V gene's germline CDR1 is MNHEY and CDR2 SMNVEV (reference sequence). The CDR3 has 17 residues. V gave up 7 bases and J gave up 0 bases; unmatched junction bases: 13. In DNA form, the CDR3 reads TGTGCCAGCATGGTAGGGGGCCCTATAACTAGCACAGATACGCAGTATTTT. This translates into CASMVGGPITSTDTQYF.

The V and J genes are TRBV4-3 and TRBJ2-1; 7 bases are a match to TRBD2. After removal of 0 bases from V and 0 bases from J, the junction contained 2 bases not matched to a gene. Germline assignment: CDR1 LGHNA and CDR2 YSLEER. The CDR3 is 16 amino acids. The CDR3: CASSQESGGSYNEQFF. In DNA, the CDR3 is TGCGCCAGCAGCCAAGAGTCGGGGGGCTCCTACAATGAGCAGTTCTTC.

This chain connects TRBV18 to TRBJ1-1; a weak D match, TRBD1 (6 bases). Germline values: CDR1 KGHSH, CDR2 LQKENI. CDR3 length equals 14 residues. V lost 4 bases and J 6 bases, leaving 15 bases between the germline ends. In nucleotides, the CDR3 is TGTGCCAGCTCACGGGAGGGGGAGTATCCTGAAGCTTTCTTT. Its protein product is CASSREGEYPEAFF.

The V and J genes are TRBV6-1 and TRBJ1-5, with 7 bases lining up with TRBD1. Germline V gene lookup returns CDR1 MNHNS and CDR2 SASEGT. The ends lost 4 bases at V and 1 base at J; junction bases unmatched: 7. This CDR3 region has 16 residues. CDR3 bases: TGTGCCAGCAGTGCCCGACAGGGATCGAGCAATCAGCCCCAGCATTTT. It yields the protein CASSARQGSSNQPQHF.

The chain couples TRBV3-1 (or the pseudogene TRBV3-2) to TRBJ1-5; D is undetermined. Germline values: CDR1 LGHDT, CDR2 YNNKEL (reference sequence). The CDR3 has 16 amino acids. Deletions cut 2 bases from V and 5 bases from J, with 16 bases between. DNA of the CDR3: TGTGCCAGCAGCCAAAGGGTGGGAGGGATGGATCAGCCCCAGCATTTT. Its translation: CASSQRVGGMDQPQHF.

This chain links TRBV11-2 with TRBJ2-2; 7 nucleotides match TRBD2. V lost 5 bases and J lost 3; bases outside the gene matches: 3. Germline-derived CDR1 and CDR2 are SGHAT and FQNNGV. CDR3 length: 14 residues. DNA for the CDR3: TGTGCCAGCAGCCGCCGGGGGGACACCGGGGAGCTGTTTTTT. Translating it yields CASSRRGDTGELFF.

The rearrangement uses TRBV12-3 or TRBV12-4 and TRBJ1-1; D gene uncertain. The CDR3 totals 12 residues. With 3 bases removed from V and 1 base from J, the gap between germline ends came to 3 bases. CDR3 bases: TGTGCCAGCAGTTTTCGGAACACTGAAGCTTTCTTT. Its translation: CASSFRNTEAFF.

This rearrangement joins TRBV7-2 to TRBJ2-1; D may be TRBD1 (6 bases). Germline V CDR1 and CDR2: SGHTA, FQGNSA. CDR3 size: 13 residues. V was cut by 3 bases and J by 9 bases, with 12 bases left in between. CDR3 region: CASSLGALSEQFF. The CDR3 region has the DNA TGTGCCAGCAGCTTGGGGGCACTTAGTGAGCAGTTCTTC. Looking up the rest from reference TRBV7-2 and TRBJ2-1 gives the full variable domain: GAGVSQSPSNKVTEKGKDVELRCDPISGHTALYWYRQSLGQGLEFLIYFQGNSAPDKSGLPSDRFSAERTGGSVSTLTIQRTQQEDSAVYLCASSLGALSEQFFGPGTRLTVL.